These 15 T cell receptor beta chains share one sample of origin, sequenced in a study of T cell responses to AZD1222 COVID-19 vaccine. Repertoires were generated with immunoSEQ multiplex PCR, while TCRdb's copy carries only in-frame clones and drops some. Among under 130,000 clones, over 75% were seen once, and the ten largest hold about 2.3%. The starting material was peripheral blood, obtained on day 0 of AZD1222 vaccination. The source of these receptors is an adult in good health.

This chain joins TRBV7-9 and TRBJ1-6; D perhaps matches TRBD1 (6 bases). This CDR3 region has 13 residues. CDR1 and CDR2 from the germline V gene are SEHNR and FQNEAQ (reference sequence). The V end lost 8 bases, the J end lost 6 bases, and 11 bases lay between the germline ends. Here the CDR3 DNA reads TGTGCCAGCCCCTCGGGGGCTAATTCACCCCTCCACTTT. Protein product: CASPSGANSPLHF.

The rearrangement joins TRBV2 to TRBJ2-2; unclear D gene. This CDR3 is built from 13 residues. Germline lookup yields CDR1 SNHLY and CDR2 FYNNEI. V was clipped by 4 bases and J by 0 bases, with 3 bases between them. The CDR3 sequence is CASSGSNTGELFF. The CDR3, as DNA: TGTGCCAGCAGTGGTTCGAACACCGGGGAGCTGTTTTTT. The full variable domain, rest sourced from reference TRBV2 and TRBJ2-2, is EPEVTQTPSHQVTQMGQEVILRCVPISNHLYFYWYRQILGQKVEFLVSFYNNEISEKSEIFDDQFSVERPDGSNFTLKIRSTKLEDSAMYFCASSGSNTGELFFGEGSRLTVL.

V is TRBV27 and J is TRBJ1-4; 7 positions agree with TRBD1. V lost 0 bases, J lost 7 bases, and 17 bases stayed unmatched. The germline gives CDR1 MNHEY, CDR2 SMNVEV (reference sequence). The CDR3 consists of 19 residues. CDR3 protein: CASSLSDGTVAFGSEKLFF. DNA for the CDR3: TGTGCCAGCAGTTTATCTGACGGGACAGTGGCCTTTGGGTCTGAAAAACTGTTTTTT.

This chain connects TRBV3-1 (or the pseudogene TRBV3-2) to TRBJ2-1; the match to TRBD2 covers 10 bases. The germline gives CDR1 LGHDT, CDR2 YNNKEL (reference sequence). This CDR3 is 17 amino acids long. J lost 4 bases, V lost 6 bases, and 12 bases had no gene match. The CDR3 nucleotides are TGTGCCAGCAGTCGCCAGATGACTAGCGGGCCTTACAATGAGCAGTTCTTC. This translates into CASSRQMTSGPYNEQFF.

The chain recombines TRBV27 with TRBJ2-7, with no clear D. Germline CDR1 reads MNHEY; CDR2 reads SMNVEV (reference sequence). The CDR3 runs 13 residues. V shed 3 bases and J shed 0 bases, with 6 bases lying between them. The CDR3 here is CASSLLDSYEQYF. Written as DNA, the CDR3 is TGTGCCAGCAGTTTGCTGGACTCCTACGAGCAGTACTTC.

The chain uses TRBV12-5 and TRBJ1-3; no definite D call. Trimming cost V 4 bases and J 4 bases, with 5 bases left between them. CDR3 length: 12 residues. Germline CDR1 and CDR2: LGHNT and FRNRAP. The CDR3: CASGSEGNTIYF. In nucleotides, the CDR3 is TGTGCTAGTGGTTCTGAGGGAAACACCATATATTTT. Supplemented by reference TRBV12-5 and TRBJ1-3, the full variable domain reads DARVTQTPRHKVTEMGQEVTMRCQPILGHNTVFWYRQTMMQGLELLAYFRNRAPLDDSGMPKDRFSAEMPDATLATLKIQPSEPRDSAVYFCASGSEGNTIYFGEGSWLTVV.

The chain uses TRBV9 and TRBJ1-1; 7 bases fit TRBD1. Per germline, CDR1 SGDLS and CDR2 YYNGEE. The CDR3 spans 15 residues. V shed 3 bases, J shed 2 bases, and the junction held 7 bases outside the gene matches. The CDR3 DNA follows: TGTGCCAGCAGCGCGGGGGGGACAGACAACACTGAAGCTTTCTTT. This codes for CASSAGGTDNTEAFF.

The V call is TRBV5-1, the J call TRBJ1-6; unclear D gene. The germline gives CDR1 SGHRS, CDR2 YFSETQ. Trimming pared 0 bases from V and 9 bases from J, leaving 4 bases between. This CDR3 spans 12 amino acids. CDR3 in DNA: TGCGCCAGCAGCTTGGAGAGTTCACCCCTCCACTTT. This codes for CASSLESSPLHF.

The chain couples TRBV6-5 to TRBJ1-6, with D hard to call. Germline values: CDR1 MNHEY, CDR2 SVGAGI. The CDR3 totals 14 residues. The V end was cut by 8 bases, the J end by 3 bases, with 11 bases between. CDR3 nucleotides: TGTGCCAGCGGCACAGCAAACTATAATTCACCCCTCCACTTT. Its translation: CASGTANYNSPLHF.

The rearrangement joins TRBV21-1 to TRBJ1-2. TRBV21-1 is noted as a pseudogene. CDR3 size: 17 residues. The CDR3 spells CASSSPRSRNGNYGYTF. For the CDR3, the DNA is TGTGCCAGCAGCTCCCCCCGGAGCAGGAACGGTAACTATGGCTACACCTTC.

The rearrangement joins TRBV27 to TRBJ1-1; D gene uncertain. The V gene lost 5 bases and the J gene lost 6 bases, with 13 bases spanning the gap. This CDR3 contains 13 residues. CDR1 is MNHEY, CDR2 SMNVEV, per germline (reference sequence). The CDR3 sequence is CASSPKGIAEAFF. The CDR3 DNA is TGTGCCAGCAGTCCCAAGGGAATCGCTGAAGCTTTCTTT.

V and J are TRBV11-1 and TRBJ2-1; D perhaps matches TRBD1 (5 bases). This CDR3 is built from 15 residues. V was cut by 0 bases and J by 1 base, with 7 bases left in between. The germline V gene encodes CDR1 SGHAT and CDR2 FQDESV (reference sequence). CDR3: CASSLAAGSYNEQFF. CDR3 nucleotides: TGTGCCAGCAGCTTAGCCGCAGGGTCCTACAATGAGCAGTTCTTC.

This chain joins TRBV6-2 or TRBV6-3 and TRBJ1-1, with 7 bases aligning to TRBD1. CDR1 is MNHEY and CDR2 is SVGEGT in the germline V gene. V gave up 4 bases and J gave up 8 bases; unmatched junction bases: 10. The CDR3 consists of 14 residues. The CDR3 bases are TGTGCCAGCAGTTGGACCGGGACAGAATCCGAAGCTTTCTTT. It yields the protein CASSWTGTESEAFF.

This chain joins TRBV12-3 or TRBV12-4 and TRBJ1-5; D perhaps matches TRBD1 (5 bases). The CDR3 length is 13 residues. V gave up 8 bases and J gave up 1 base, with 9 bases separating them. The CDR3 is CASCGGSNQPQHF. The CDR3 DNA follows: TGTGCCAGCTGCGGGGGAAGCAATCAGCCCCAGCATTTT.

The chain links TRBV19 to TRBJ1-1; D is perhaps TRBD1 (6 bases). The germline gives CDR1 LNHDA, CDR2 SQIVND (reference sequence). V lost 1 base and J lost 1, with 19 bases in between. This CDR3 region has 18 residues. The CDR3 bases are TGTGCCAGTAGTATAGGGATGGACAGACACCTCGGGAACACTGAAGCTTTCTTT. It specifies CASSIGMDRHLGNTEAFF.